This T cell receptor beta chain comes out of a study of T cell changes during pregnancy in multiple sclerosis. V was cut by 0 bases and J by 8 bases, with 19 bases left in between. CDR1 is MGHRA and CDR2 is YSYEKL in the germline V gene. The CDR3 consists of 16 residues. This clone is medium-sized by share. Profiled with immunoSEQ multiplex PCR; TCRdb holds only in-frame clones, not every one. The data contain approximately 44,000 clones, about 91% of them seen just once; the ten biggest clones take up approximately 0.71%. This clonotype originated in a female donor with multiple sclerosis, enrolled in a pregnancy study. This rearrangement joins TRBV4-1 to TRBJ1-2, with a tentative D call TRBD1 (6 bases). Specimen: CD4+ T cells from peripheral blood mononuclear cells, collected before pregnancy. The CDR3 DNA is TGCGCCAGCAGCCAAGATCGGTCCAGGGGTGTGGGGGGCTACACCTTC. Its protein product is CASSQDRSRGVGGYTF.